The T cell receptor (beta chain) under discussion was sequenced for a study of HIV-infected patients and healthy controls (dated by TCRdb to 2013 to 2014). About the study as a whole: The question the study tested was whether immune perturbation and reconstitution could be captured by deep TCR repertoire sequencing of small blood samples from HIV patients. Points the paper makes about the study in general: Roughly threefold more distinct CDR3s and higher Shannon diversity were observed in healthy control repertoires than in untreated HIV+ repertoires. Alpha-chain CDR3s from MAIT cells occurred at high frequency in healthy controls but were severely depleted in HIV+ repertoires. The use of whole blood limited sequencing depth and precluded separation of the dynamics of distinct T-cell subpopulations. The observed differences in diversity were not explained by the slight differences in age and sex profiles between the study cohorts. The pairing of alpha and beta chains was not determined in the samples. A major limit on how widely the findings apply, in the view of the authors, was that only sixteen HIV-infected individuals were processed. Significantly different mean usage between HIV-infected patients and controls was observed for eight alpha and eight beta V genes. Comparisons were complicated by unequal numbers of distinct sequences between patients and controls, and rare events from HIV-infected data were overweighted by size-matching. In size-matched repertoire data, the apparent post-therapy recovery of the Gini index in HIV-infected patients was not replicated. Most CMV-associated CDR3s became more frequent during therapy, although their change was not significant, whereas HIV-associated CDR3s showed a significant decrease in frequency. HIV-infected repertoires showed significantly elevated mean Gini indices relative to controls, which possibly reflects oligoclonality. Healthy controls shared more CDR3s between individuals than HIV+ patients, by Jaccard index and by count of highly shared sequences. Donor HLA types were not determined in the study.

Using SuperScript III with primers targeting the alpha and beta constant regions, approximately 500 ng of RNA was reverse transcribed. Alpha and beta chain libraries were generated separately via chain-specific third strand synthesis with multiplexing indices. The protocol used a single primer pair to amplify all rearrangements within a chain, which avoided primer bias, and attached molecular barcodes to each cDNA molecule. T4 RNA Ligase 1 joined purified cDNA to a 5' RACE adapter that carried a random hexamer and the SP2 sequencing primer site. With slow temperature ramps used to favor optimal annealing, second strand synthesis was primed from the SP2 site with Phusion polymerase. Each molecule's 12-nucleotide barcode consisted of two random hexamer sequences, both added before amplification and joined together. P5 and P7 adapter elements plus a second index were added in a short first PCR, which was followed by a 23-cycle amplification PCR with P5s and P7 primers. In total the libraries went through 25 to 35 PCR cycles, after which the libraries were quantified on a Qubit, sized on a Bioanalyzer, and diluted to around 4 nM. Sequencing of the normalized libraries was done on an Illumina MiSeq using 2 x 250 paired-end kits. MinElute columns were the means by which the reverse transcription reactions were cleaned up, and the reactions were eluted into 10 ul Tris-Cl. The adapter ligations were run for roughly 25 hours at 16 degrees C, and AMPure XP beads at a 1:1 ratio were afterwards used to clean them. On the study's bioinformatics: A modified Decombinator that output V, J, insert and barcode information was used to process the demultiplexed FASTQ files. Sequences that shared a barcode but differed from the dominant sequence were discarded as errors, and original cDNA molecules were estimated by counting barcodes clustered at Levenshtein distance 3. Downstream analyses used R packages ineq, vegan, igraph and RCytoscape, with IMGT nomenclature and CDR3 definitions. V gene usage was computed over distinct sequences, each TCR counted once to avoid skew from clonal expansion. Within a donor, similarity networks joined unique CDR3 amino acid sequences in every case where two of them were separated by a single Levenshtein edit. In the repertoires, a search was made for a compiled set of published HIV-specific CDR3s (more than 90 alpha, some 700 beta) and CMV-specific CDR3s (roughly 13 alpha, approximately 250 beta). Random subsampling to size-matched repertoires showed patients' decreased diversity was not caused by their lower sequence numbers. TCRdb trimmed the raw reads at Q25, called clones with MiXCR and kept productive beta chains. Rows with one shared CDR3 protein collapse into an entry with the most common genes and DNA. These V and J calls rely on TCRdb rather than the paper's analysis. Across this sample there are under 20,000 distinct CDR3 sequences, with about 8.3% seen only once. Approximately 2.5% of the sample is in the top ten clones.

Whole blood was used without fractionating the cells, so the repertoire represented all peripheral T cells without sorting. As controls, ten healthy donors without infection were sampled, and about 40% of the ten donors were sampled a second time approximately 13 weeks later. For RNA extraction, about 2.5 ml of peripheral blood was collected into Tempus tubes. Residual genomic DNA was removed with the TURBO-DNase kit and globin mRNA was depleted with GLOBINclear. Counted from cysteine to phenylalanine, this CDR3 has 14 amino acids. Only the CDR3 DNA stays, 42 bases, in frame from base 1. Trimming removed 7 bases from V and 3 bases from J, leaving 16 bases between the germline ends. For CDR1 and CDR2, the germline V gene lists SGDLS and YYNGEE. This clonotype is medium-sized (0.01 to 0.1%) in its sample. The antigen this receptor binds is unknown. No quality values exist for individual bases; no much larger clone is one base distant.

The sample was blood. This TCR was recovered from an adult in good health. The sequence links TRBV9 to TRBJ2-5; there is no confident call for the D gene. The DNA sequence is given as TGTGCCAGCTGGGATAGGTCGGATGAAGAGACCCAGTACTTC. It codes for CASWDRSDEETQYF.